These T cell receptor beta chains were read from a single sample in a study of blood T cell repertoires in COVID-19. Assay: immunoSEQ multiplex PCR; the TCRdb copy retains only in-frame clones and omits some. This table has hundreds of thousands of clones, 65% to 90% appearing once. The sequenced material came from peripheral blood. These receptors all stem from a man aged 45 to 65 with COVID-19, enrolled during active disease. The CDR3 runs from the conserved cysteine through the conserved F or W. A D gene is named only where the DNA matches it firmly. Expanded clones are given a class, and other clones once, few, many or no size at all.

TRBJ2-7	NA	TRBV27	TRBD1	TGTGCCAGCGGACAGGGGGCTAAGCAGTACTTC	CASGQGAKQYF
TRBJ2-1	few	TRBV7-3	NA	TGTGCCAGCAGCTTCGGCCTCGGAGGTGAGCAGTTCTTC	CASSFGLGGEQFF
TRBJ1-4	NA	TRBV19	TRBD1	TGTGCCAGTAGTATAGCCTTCCCCGGGACAGGGAGTGAAAAACTGTTTTTT	CASSIAFPGTGSEKLFF
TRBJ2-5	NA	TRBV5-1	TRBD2	TGCGCCAGCAGCTTGGTCGCGCAGGGAGGGGAGACCCAGTACTTC	CASSLVAQGGETQYF
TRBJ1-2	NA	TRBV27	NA	TGTGCCAGCAGTCCAACCAGGGTCCTAAACTATGGCTACACCTTC	CASSPTRVLNYGYTF
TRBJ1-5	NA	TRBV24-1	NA	TGTGCCACCAGTGATTTGAGGGGGCAGCCCCAGCATTTT	CATSDLRGQPQHF
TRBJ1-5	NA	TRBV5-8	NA	TGTGCCAGCAGGCAGGGACACAATAGCAATCAGCCCCAGCATTTT	CASRQGHNSNQPQHF
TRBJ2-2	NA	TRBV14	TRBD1	TGTGCCAGCAGTCCGCAGGGGGCGACGGGGGAGCTGTTTTTT	CASSPQGATGELFF
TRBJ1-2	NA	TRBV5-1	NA	TGCGCCAGCAGCTTTGAGGGCGGCTATGGCTACACCTTC	CASSFEGGYGYTF
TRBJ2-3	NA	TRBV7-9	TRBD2	TGTGCCAGCAGTACCGGGACTAGCGGGGTAACAGATACGCAGTATTTT	CASSTGTSGVTDTQYF
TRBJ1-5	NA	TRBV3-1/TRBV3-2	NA	TGTGCCAGCAGCCAGTCAGGTCAGGGCCCCCAGCATTTT	CASSQSGQGPQHF
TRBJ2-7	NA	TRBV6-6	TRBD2	TGTGCCAGCACCTCAGGACTAGCGGGAATTTTTGCCGAGCAGTACTTC	CASTSGLAGIFAEQYF
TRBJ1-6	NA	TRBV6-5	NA	TGTGCCAGCCGCTATCTTAATTCACCCCTCCACTTT	CASRYLNSPLHF
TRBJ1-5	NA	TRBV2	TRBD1	TGTGCCAGCAGCAGGACAGGAGGTGGCAATCAGCCCCAGCATTTT	CASSRTGGGNQPQHF
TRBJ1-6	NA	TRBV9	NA	TGTGCCAGCAGCGGGGGGAACAGGGTCGGTTCACCCCTCCACTTT	CASSGGNRVGSPLHF
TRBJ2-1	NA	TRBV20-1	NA	TGCAGTGCTAGTTCGGACAGATCTTACAATGAGCAGTTCTTC	CSASSDRSYNEQFF
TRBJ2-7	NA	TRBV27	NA	TGTGCCAGCAGTTTTGGGGTGCCGGGGTACGAGCAGTACTTC	CASSFGVPGYEQYF
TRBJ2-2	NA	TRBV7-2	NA	TGTGCCAGCAGCAAACAGGTGGCGGGGACCGGGGAGCTGTTTTTT	CASSKQVAGTGELFF
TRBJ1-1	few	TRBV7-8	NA	TGTGCCAGCAGCGAAGACATCATGAACACTGAAGCTTTCTTT	CASSEDIMNTEAFF
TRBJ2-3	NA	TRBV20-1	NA	TGCAGTGCTAGTCTCCCTAGCGCAGATACGCAGTATTTT	CSASLPSADTQYF
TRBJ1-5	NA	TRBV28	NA	TGTGCCAGCAGTTTTTTCGCAGGGGCGAGCAATCAGCCCCAGCATTTT	CASSFFAGASNQPQHF
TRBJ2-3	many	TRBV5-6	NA	TGTGCCTGGAAGAGGAGCTCTACAGATACGCAGTATTTT	CAWKRSSTDTQYF
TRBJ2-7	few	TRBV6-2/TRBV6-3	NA	TGTGCCAGCAGCTCGAACTGGAGCCCCTACGAGCAGTACTTC	CASSSNWSPYEQYF
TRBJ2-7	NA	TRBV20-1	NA	TGCAGTGGACAGACGAGGGAGCAGTACTTC	CSGQTREQYF
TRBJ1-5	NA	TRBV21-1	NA	TGTGCCAGCAGCAATAACCGGAATGACAGGGACAATCAGCCCCAGCATTTT	CASSNNRNDRDNQPQHF
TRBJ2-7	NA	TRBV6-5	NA	TGTGCCAGCAGTTACTCTGGGGCGTCCCCCTACGAGCAGTACTTC	CASSYSGASPYEQYF
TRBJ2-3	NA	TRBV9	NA	TGTGCCAGCAGCGCCACCCGGAGCCTTGGCACAGATACGCAGTATTTT	CASSATRSLGTDTQYF
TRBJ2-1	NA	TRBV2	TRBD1	TGTGCCAGCCTGGGACAGGGGGCGATCAATGAGCAGTTCTTC	CASLGQGAINEQFF
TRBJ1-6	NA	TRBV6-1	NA	TGTGCCAGCAGTGAATCCATCTCACCCCTCCACTTT	CASSESISPLHF
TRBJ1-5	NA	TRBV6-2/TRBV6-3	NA	TGTGCCAGCAGTTGGCCCGCGGCGTTTGGCAATCAGCCCCAGCATTTT	CASSWPAAFGNQPQHF
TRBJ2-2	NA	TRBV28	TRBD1	TGTGCCAGCAGTTTGCAGGGGGCGGGGACCGGGGAGCTGTTTTTT	CASSLQGAGTGELFF
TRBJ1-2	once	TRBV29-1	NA	TGCAGCGTTGGCAGGGTTAACTATGGCTACACCTTC	CSVGRVNYGYTF
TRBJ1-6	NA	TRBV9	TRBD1	TGTGCCAGCAGCGCCGTGACAGGGTGGGCTTCACCCCTCCACTTT	CASSAVTGWASPLHF
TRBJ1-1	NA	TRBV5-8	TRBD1	TGTGCCAGCAGCCGAAACACGGGACAGGGGACGAACACTGAAGCTTTCTTT	CASSRNTGQGTNTEAFF
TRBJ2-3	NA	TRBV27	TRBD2	TGTGCCAGCAGTTTCTCGAGGCTAGCGGGGGGCACAGATACGCAGTATTTT	CASSFSRLAGGTDTQYF
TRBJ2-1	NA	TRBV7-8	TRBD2	TGTGCCAGCAGCTTATACGGTCTAGCGGGGGGGCCCCGATCCTACAATGAGCAGTTCTTC	CASSLYGLAGGPRSYNEQFF
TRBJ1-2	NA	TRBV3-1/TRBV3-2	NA	TGTGCCAGCAGCCAAGTAAGCGGGGGCTACACCTTC	CASSQVSGGYTF
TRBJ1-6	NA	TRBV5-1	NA	TGCGCCAGCAGCTGGGGGCCGGGCGGGCCTAATTCACCCCTCCACTTT	CASSWGPGGPNSPLHF
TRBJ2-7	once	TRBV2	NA	TGTGCCAGTAACGGGTTCGGGGACTACGAGCAGTACTTC	CASNGFGDYEQYF
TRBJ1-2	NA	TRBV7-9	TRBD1	TGTGCCAGCAGCCCTCTCCCGGGACAGGTCCCGGATGGCTACACCTTC	CASSPLPGQVPDGYTF
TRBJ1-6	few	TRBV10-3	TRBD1	TGTGCCACCAATCGGGGACAGGGGGATCTTAATTCACCCCTCCACTTT	CATNRGQGDLNSPLHF
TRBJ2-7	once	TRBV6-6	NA	TGTGCCAGCAGTTACGAGGAGCCCTACGAGCAGTACTTC	CASSYEEPYEQYF
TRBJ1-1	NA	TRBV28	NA	TGTGCCAGCAGTTTTTACCCAGGGTTGAACACTGAAGCTTTCTTT	CASSFYPGLNTEAFF
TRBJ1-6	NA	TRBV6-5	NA	TGTGCCAGCAGCTCTAGACAGGCGAAGAATTCACCCCTCCACTTT	CASSSRQAKNSPLHF
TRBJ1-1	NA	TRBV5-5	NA	TGTGCCAGCAGCCTCGGGACTCTAAGAAACACTGAAGCTTTCTTT	CASSLGTLRNTEAFF
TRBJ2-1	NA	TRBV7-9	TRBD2	TGTGCCAGCAGCCCAAACTACTCAGGCGGGGGGCGAGTCGATGAGCAGTTCTTC	CASSPNYSGGGRVDEQFF
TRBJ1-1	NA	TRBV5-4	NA	TGTGCCAGCAGCTGGAGTGGGAACACTGAAGCTTTCTTT	CASSWSGNTEAFF
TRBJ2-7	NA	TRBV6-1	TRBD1	TGTGCCAGCAGTGACGACAAACCATATTGGACAGGGGCCGAGCAGTACTTC	CASSDDKPYWTGAEQYF
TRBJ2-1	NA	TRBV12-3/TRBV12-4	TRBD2	TGTGCCAGCAGCCAGCTAGCGGGGAATGAGCAGTTCTTC	CASSQLAGNEQFF
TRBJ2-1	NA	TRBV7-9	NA	TGTGCCAGCAGGACGACAGGTTATGAGCAGTTCTTC	CASRTTGYEQFF
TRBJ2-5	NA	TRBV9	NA	TGTGCCAGCAGCGTAGCGGGGGGCGGGGAGACCCAGTACTTC	CASSVAGGGETQYF
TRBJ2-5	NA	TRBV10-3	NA	TGTGCCATCAGTGAGCCCCTGGGAGGTTTCGTGGAGACCCAGTACTTC	CAISEPLGGFVETQYF
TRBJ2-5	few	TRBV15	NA	TGTGCCACCAGCAGAGATTCCGGGACAAGGGGGGGAGAGACCCAGTACTTC	CATSRDSGTRGGETQYF
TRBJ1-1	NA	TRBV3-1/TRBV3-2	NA	TGTGCCAGCAGCCAATTAAACACTGAAGCTTTCTTT	CASSQLNTEAFF